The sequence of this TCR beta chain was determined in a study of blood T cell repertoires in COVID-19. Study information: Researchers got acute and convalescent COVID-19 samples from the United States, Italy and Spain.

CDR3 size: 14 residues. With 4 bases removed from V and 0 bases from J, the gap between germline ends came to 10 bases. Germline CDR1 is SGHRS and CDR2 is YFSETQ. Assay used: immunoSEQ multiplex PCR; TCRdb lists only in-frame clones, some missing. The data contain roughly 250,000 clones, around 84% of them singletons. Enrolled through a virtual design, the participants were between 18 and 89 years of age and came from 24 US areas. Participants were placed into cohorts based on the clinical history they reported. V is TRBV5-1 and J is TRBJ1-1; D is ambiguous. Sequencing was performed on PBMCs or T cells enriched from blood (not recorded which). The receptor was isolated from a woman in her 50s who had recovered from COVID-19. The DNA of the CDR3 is TGCGCCAGCAGCCCCGAGGCGATGAACACTGAAGCTTTCTTT. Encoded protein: CASSPEAMNTEAFF.